A selection of T cell receptor beta chains follows, all from one sample in a study of blood T cells in healthy people across ages. One entry per CDR3 protein results from TCRdb running MiXCR on the 5' RACE reads. This sample carries around 780,000 distinct CDR3 sequences, around 24% of them seen once, and the ten largest clones take roughly 3.1%. These data are also associated with another study on T cells of mothers and their children.

Specimen: blood. The receptors were gathered from a boy between 10 and 17 years old in good health. Both conserved end residues are trimmed from each CDR3. Rows give clone size only sometimes, using once, few, many, or a class for an expanded clone.

clone_size: -; v_call: TRBV28; cdr3_aa: ASPDGYGGYT
clone_size: -; v_call: TRBV20-1; cdr3_aa: SARDSGSLQY
clone_size: -; v_call: TRBV20-1; cdr3_aa: SAPIPGIQETQY
clone_size: -; v_call: TRBV11-2; cdr3_aa: ASSLVGIQY
clone_size: few; v_call: TRBV6-5; cdr3_aa: ASSYSRTRIEAF
clone_size: -; v_call: TRBV3-1; cdr3_aa: ASSLGGKGFTEAF
clone_size: -; v_call: TRBV2; cdr3_aa: ASSEALASGVYNEQF
clone_size: -; v_call: TRBV5-1; cdr3_aa: ASSLADTTNEQF
clone_size: -; v_call: TRBV6-1; cdr3_aa: TSSPTEDRSSTDTQY
clone_size: few; v_call: TRBV10-3; cdr3_aa: AISELTGNGYT
clone_size: -; v_call: TRBV18; cdr3_aa: ASSPNGNEQY
clone_size: few; v_call: TRBV10-3; cdr3_aa: AISRDTQYGYT
clone_size: -; v_call: TRBV7-3; cdr3_aa: ASSLPSGGAFGTDTQY
clone_size: -; v_call: TRBV7-7; cdr3_aa: ASSQSGAGNGQF
clone_size: -; v_call: TRBV5-1; cdr3_aa: ASGRTGEGADTQY
clone_size: once; v_call: TRBV24-1; cdr3_aa: ATRRGQGNHGYT
clone_size: -; v_call: TRBV28; cdr3_aa: ASRDTGFYEQY
clone_size: -; v_call: TRBV7-2; cdr3_aa: ASSPRSYYGYT
clone_size: few; v_call: TRBV7-2; cdr3_aa: ASGRWVGAYNSPLH
clone_size: -; v_call: TRBV6-6; cdr3_aa: ASTLGGVITGELF
clone_size: -; v_call: TRBV20-1; cdr3_aa: SARAGPPYEQY
clone_size: few; v_call: TRBV6-5; cdr3_aa: ASSYSQTFDYGYT
clone_size: -; v_call: TRBV4-1; cdr3_aa: ASSQGQWINEQF
clone_size: many; v_call: TRBV7-2; cdr3_aa: ASSVIAGGEEQF
clone_size: few; v_call: TRBV12-3/TRBV12-4; cdr3_aa: ASSLGTGGGGQF
clone_size: -; v_call: TRBV5-1; cdr3_aa: ASSTDGGRSDTQY
clone_size: -; v_call: TRBV4-1; cdr3_aa: ASSPRRGQDNSPLH
clone_size: few; v_call: TRBV6-2/TRBV6-3; cdr3_aa: ATRTSGSGAQY
clone_size: -; v_call: TRBV29-1; cdr3_aa: SAHPSGANVLT
clone_size: -; v_call: TRBV20-1; cdr3_aa: STRIGGENTEAF
clone_size: -; v_call: TRBV12-3/TRBV12-4; cdr3_aa: ASTHLGGPGYGYT
clone_size: -; v_call: TRBV12-3/TRBV12-4; cdr3_aa: ASTFTGGLGETQY
clone_size: many; v_call: TRBV20-1; cdr3_aa: SARQDWDGYT
clone_size: -; v_call: TRBV19; cdr3_aa: ASTYDRLTNYGYT
clone_size: -; v_call: TRBV9; cdr3_aa: ASSGGGTGELF
clone_size: -; v_call: TRBV4-1; cdr3_aa: ASSHEVTGGAYEQY
clone_size: many; v_call: TRBV28; cdr3_aa: ASSDELGQGGDEQY
clone_size: -; v_call: TRBV24-1; cdr3_aa: ATHKGTVRFYEQY
clone_size: -; v_call: TRBV12-3/TRBV12-4; cdr3_aa: ASSPSSGGGSGANVLT
clone_size: -; v_call: TRBV20-1; cdr3_aa: SARLAADTQY
clone_size: -; v_call: TRBV10-2; cdr3_aa: AGSVLAGGSGEQY
clone_size: -; v_call: TRBV27; cdr3_aa: ASSFFGTGTYEQY
clone_size: few; v_call: TRBV9; cdr3_aa: ASSVGGGDEQY
clone_size: -; v_call: TRBV20-1; cdr3_aa: SARDREETQY
clone_size: few; v_call: TRBV6-5; cdr3_aa: ASSYSTAQGGNTIY
clone_size: few; v_call: TRBV19; cdr3_aa: ASSRTPGTGEAF
clone_size: few; v_call: TRBV4-1; cdr3_aa: AGSQDRAGPGVEQF